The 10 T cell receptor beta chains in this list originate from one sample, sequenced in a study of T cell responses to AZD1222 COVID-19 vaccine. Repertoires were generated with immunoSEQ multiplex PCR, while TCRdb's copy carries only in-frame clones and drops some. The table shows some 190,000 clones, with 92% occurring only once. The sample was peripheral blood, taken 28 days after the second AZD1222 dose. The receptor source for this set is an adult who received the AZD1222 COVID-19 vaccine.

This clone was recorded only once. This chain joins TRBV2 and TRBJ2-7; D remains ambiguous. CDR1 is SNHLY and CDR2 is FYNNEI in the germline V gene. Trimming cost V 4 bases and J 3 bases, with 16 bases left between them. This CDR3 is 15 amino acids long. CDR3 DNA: TGTGCCAGCAGTGGGCTGGCAAGAAACCGCTACGAGCAGTACTTC. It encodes CASSGLARNRYEQYF.

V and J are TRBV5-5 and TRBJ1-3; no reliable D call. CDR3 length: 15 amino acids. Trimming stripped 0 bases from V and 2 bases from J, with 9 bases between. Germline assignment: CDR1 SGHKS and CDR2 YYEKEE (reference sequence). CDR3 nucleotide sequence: TGTGCCAGCAGCTTGGGGTCAGCTGCTGGAAACACCATATATTTT. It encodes CASSLGSAAGNTIYF.

Here the CDR3 reads CASSVKQGIANTGELFF. CDR3 sequence (DNA): TGTGCCAGCAGCGTAAAACAGGGAATCGCGAACACCGGGGAGCTGTTTTTT. The chain combines TRBV7-8 with TRBJ2-2; TRBD1 might be the D (6 bases). Germline loops: CDR1 SGHVS, CDR2 FQNEAQ. The CDR3 has 17 amino acids. Trimming removed 5 bases at V and 0 bases at J, with 16 bases between.

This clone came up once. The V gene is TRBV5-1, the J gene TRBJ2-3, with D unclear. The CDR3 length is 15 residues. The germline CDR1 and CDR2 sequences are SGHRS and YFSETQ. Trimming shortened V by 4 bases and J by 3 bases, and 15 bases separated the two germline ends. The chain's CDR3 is CASSAGLTRTDTQYF. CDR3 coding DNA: TGCGCCAGCAGCGCCGGCTTAACTCGAACAGATACGCAGTATTTT.

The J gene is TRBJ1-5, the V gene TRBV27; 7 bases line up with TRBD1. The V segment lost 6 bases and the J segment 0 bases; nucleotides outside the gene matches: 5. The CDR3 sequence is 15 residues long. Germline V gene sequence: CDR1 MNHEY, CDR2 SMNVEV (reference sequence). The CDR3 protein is CASRAGQVSNQPQHF. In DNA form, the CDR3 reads TGTGCCAGCAGGGCTGGACAGGTTAGCAATCAGCCCCAGCATTTT.

This CDR3 reads CASSQSGGQGTGELFF. CDR3 nucleotide sequence: TGTGCCAGCAGCCAAAGTGGGGGACAGGGGACCGGGGAGCTGTTTTTT. The chain has TRBV3-1 (or the pseudogene TRBV3-2) and TRBJ2-2; 10 nucleotides agree with TRBD1. Trimming cost V 2 bases and J 5 bases; bases outside gene matches: 5. The CDR3 is 16 amino acids. Germline lookup yields CDR1 LGHDT and CDR2 YNNKEL (reference sequence).

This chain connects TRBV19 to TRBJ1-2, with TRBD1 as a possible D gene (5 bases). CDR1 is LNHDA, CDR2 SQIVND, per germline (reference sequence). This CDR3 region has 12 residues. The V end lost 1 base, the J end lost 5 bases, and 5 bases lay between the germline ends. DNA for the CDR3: TGTGCCAGTAGTATAGCAGGGTATGGCTACACCTTC. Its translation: CASSIAGYGYTF.

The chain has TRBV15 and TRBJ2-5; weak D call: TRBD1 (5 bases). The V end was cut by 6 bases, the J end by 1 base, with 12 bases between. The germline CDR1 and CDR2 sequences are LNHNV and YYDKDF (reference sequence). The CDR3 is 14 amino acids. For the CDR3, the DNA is TGTGCCACCAGAAATCAGGGATCCCAAGAGACCCAGTACTTC. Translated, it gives CATRNQGSQETQYF.

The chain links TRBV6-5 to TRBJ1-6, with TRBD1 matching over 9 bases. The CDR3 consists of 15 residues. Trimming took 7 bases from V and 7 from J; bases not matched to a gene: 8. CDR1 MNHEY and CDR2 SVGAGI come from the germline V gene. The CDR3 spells CASTYSGTGNSPLHF. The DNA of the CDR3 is TGTGCCAGCACTTATTCCGGGACAGGGAATTCACCCCTCCACTTT.

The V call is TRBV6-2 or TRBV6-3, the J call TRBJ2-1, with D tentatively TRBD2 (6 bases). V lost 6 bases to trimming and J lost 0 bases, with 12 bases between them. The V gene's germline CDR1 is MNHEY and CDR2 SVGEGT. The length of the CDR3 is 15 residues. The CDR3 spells CASSMDGGSYNEQFF. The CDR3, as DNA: TGTGCCAGCAGCATGGACGGGGGCTCCTACAATGAGCAGTTCTTC.